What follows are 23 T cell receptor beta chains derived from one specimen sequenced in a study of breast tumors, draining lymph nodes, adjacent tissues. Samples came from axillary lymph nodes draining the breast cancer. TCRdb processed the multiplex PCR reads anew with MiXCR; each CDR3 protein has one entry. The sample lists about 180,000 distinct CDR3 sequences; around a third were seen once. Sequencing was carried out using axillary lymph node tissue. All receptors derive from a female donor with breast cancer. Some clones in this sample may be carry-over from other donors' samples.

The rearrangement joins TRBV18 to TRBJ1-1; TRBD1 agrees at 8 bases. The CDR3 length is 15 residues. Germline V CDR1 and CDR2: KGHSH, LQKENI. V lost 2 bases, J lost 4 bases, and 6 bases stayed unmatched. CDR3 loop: CASSPKTGASTEAFF. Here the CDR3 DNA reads TGTGCCAGCTCACCAAAGACAGGGGCGTCCACTGAAGCTTTCTTT.

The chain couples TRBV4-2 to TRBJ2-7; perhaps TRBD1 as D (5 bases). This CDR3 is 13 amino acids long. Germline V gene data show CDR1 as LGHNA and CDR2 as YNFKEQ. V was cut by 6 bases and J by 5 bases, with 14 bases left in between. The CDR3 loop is CASSPWEGDEQYF. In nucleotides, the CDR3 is TGTGCCAGCAGTCCATGGGAAGGGGACGAGCAGTACTTC.

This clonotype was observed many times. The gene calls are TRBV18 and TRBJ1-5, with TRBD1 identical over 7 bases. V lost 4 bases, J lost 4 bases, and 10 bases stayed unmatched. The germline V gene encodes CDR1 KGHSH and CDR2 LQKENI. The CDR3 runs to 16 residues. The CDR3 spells CASSLPGRGGNQPQHF. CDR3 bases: TGTGCCAGCTCACTCCCAGGCAGGGGGGGGAATCAGCCCCAGCATTTT.

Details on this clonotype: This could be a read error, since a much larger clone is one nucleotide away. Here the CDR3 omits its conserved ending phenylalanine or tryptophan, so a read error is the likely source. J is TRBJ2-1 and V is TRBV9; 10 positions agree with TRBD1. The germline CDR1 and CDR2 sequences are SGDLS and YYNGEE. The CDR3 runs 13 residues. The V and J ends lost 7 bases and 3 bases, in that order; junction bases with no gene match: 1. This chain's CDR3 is CASGTGDYNEQFS. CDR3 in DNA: TGTGCCAGCGGGACAGGGGACTACAATGAGCAGTTCTCC.

The chain's CDR3 is CASSYGTGGSPLHF. CDR3 sequence (DNA): TGTGCCAGCAGCTACGGGACAGGGGGATCACCCCTCCACTTT. The V gene is TRBV2, the J gene TRBJ1-6; 11 nucleotides match TRBD1. Germline trimming cut 6 bases from V and 10 bases from J; bases unmatched to any gene: 5. In germline, CDR1 is SNHLY, CDR2 FYNNEI. CDR3 length equals 14 residues.

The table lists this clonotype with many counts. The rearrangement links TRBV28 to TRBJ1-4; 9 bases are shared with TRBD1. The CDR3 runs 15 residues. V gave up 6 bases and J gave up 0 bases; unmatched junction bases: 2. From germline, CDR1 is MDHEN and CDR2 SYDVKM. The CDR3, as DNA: TGTGCCAGCAGACAGGGGGCCGCAACTAATGAAAAACTGTTTTTT. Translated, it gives CASRQGAATNEKLFF.

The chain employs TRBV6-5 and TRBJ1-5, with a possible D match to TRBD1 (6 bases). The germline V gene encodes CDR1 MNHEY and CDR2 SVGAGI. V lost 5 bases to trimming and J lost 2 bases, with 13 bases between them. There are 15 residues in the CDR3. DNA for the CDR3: TGTGCCAGCAGTCACGGGGGGCCGGGCAATCAGCCCCAGCATTTT. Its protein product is CASSHGGPGNQPQHF.

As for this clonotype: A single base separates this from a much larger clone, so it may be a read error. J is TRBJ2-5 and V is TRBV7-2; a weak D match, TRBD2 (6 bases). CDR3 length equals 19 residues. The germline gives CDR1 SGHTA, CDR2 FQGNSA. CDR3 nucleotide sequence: TGTGGCAGCAGTTTCACCCGGGACTCGACAATCAGCCACCAAGAGACCCAGTACTTC. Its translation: CGSSFTRDSTISHQETQYF.

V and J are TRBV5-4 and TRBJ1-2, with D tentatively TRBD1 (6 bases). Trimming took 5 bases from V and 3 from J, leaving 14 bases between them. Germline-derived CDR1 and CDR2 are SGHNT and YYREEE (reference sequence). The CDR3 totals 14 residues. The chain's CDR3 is CASRTRGFDYGYTF. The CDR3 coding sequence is TGTGCCAGCAGAACTAGGGGGTTCGACTATGGCTACACCTTC. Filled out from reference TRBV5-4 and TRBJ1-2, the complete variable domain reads ETGVTQSPTHLIKTRGQQVTLRCSSQSGHNTVSWYQQALGQGPQFIFQYYREEENGRGNFPPRFSGLQFPNYSSELNVNALELDDSALYLCASRTRGFDYGYTFGSGTRLTVV.

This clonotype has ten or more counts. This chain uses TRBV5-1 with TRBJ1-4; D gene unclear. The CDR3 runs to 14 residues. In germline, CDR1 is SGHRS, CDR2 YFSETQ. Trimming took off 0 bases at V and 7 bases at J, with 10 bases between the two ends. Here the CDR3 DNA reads TGCGCCAGCAGCTTGGAGCACCCGGGTGAAAAACTGTTTTTT. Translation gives CASSLEHPGEKLFF.

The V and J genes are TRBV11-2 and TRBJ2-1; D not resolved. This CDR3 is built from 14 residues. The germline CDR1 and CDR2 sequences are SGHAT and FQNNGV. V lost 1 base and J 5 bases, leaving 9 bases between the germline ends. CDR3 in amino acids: CASSLGATNNEQFF. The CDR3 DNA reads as TGTGCCAGCAGCTTAGGGGCTACAAACAATGAGCAGTTCTTC. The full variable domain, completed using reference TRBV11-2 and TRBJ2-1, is EAGVAQSPRYKIIEKRQSVAFWCNPISGHATLYWYQQILGQGPKLLIQFQNNGVVDDSQLPKDRFSAERLKGVDSTLKIQPAKLEDSAVYLCASSLGATNNEQFFGPGTRLTVL.

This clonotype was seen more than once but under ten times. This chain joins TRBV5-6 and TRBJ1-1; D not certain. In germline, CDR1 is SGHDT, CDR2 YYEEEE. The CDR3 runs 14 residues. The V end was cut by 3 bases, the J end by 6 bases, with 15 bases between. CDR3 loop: CASSSSVPRAEAFF. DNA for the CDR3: TGTGCCAGCAGCTCCTCCGTCCCCCGGGCTGAAGCTTTCTTT.

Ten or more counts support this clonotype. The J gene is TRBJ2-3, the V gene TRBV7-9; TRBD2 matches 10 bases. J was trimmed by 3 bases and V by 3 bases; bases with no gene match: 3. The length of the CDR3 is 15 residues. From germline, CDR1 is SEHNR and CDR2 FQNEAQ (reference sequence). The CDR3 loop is CASSFIAGGTDTQYF. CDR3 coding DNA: TGTGCCAGCAGCTTCATAGCGGGAGGAACAGATACGCAGTATTTT. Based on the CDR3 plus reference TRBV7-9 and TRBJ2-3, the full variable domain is DTGVSQNPRHKITKRGQNVTFRCDPISEHNRLYWYRQTLGQGPEFLTYFQNEAQLEKSRLLSDRFSAERPKGSFSTLEIQRTEQGDSAMYLCASSFIAGGTDTQYFGPGTRLTVL.

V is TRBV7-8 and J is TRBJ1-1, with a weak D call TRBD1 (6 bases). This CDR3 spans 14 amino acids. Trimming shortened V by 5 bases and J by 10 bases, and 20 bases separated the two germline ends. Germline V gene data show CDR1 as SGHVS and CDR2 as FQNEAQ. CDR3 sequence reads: CASSLPFQQGRAFF. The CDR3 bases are TGTGCCAGCAGCCTACCATTCCAACAGGGAAGAGCTTTCTTT.

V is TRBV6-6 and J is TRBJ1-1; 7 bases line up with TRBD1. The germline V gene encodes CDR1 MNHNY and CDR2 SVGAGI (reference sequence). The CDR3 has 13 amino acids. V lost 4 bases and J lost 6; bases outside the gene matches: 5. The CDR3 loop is CASSSRGGSEAFF. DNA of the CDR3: TGTGCCAGCAGTTCCAGGGGGGGGTCTGAAGCTTTCTTT.

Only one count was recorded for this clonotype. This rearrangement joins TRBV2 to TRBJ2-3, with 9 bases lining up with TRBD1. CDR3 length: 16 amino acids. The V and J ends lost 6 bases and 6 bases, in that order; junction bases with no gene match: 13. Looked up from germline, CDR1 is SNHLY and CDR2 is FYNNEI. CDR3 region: CASRKTQGAPSDTQYF. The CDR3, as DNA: TGTGCCAGCAGAAAGACACAGGGGGCGCCTTCCGATACGCAGTATTTT.

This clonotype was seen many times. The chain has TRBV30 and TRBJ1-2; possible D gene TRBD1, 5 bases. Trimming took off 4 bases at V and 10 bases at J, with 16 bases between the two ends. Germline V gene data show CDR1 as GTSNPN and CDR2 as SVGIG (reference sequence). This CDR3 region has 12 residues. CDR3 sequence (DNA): TGTGCCTGGAAAGGAACAGGCCGAAACTACACCTTC. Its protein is CAWKGTGRNYTF.

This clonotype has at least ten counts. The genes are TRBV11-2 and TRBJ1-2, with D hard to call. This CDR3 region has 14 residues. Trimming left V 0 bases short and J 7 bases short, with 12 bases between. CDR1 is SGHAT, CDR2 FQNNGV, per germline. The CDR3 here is CASSLDSWDGGYTF. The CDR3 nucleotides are TGTGCCAGCAGCTTAGACAGTTGGGATGGTGGCTACACCTTC.

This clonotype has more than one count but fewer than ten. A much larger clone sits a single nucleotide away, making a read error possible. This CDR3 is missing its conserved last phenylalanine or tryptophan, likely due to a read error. CDR3 loop: CASSQEYTREQFS. Written as DNA, the CDR3 is TGTGCCAGCAGCCAAGAATATACGCGGGAGCAGTTCTCC. This chain joins TRBV14 and TRBJ2-1, with D hard to call. The length of the CDR3 is 13 residues. Trimming pared 0 bases from V and 10 bases from J, leaving 10 bases between. The germline CDR1 and CDR2 sequences are SGHDN and FVKESK.

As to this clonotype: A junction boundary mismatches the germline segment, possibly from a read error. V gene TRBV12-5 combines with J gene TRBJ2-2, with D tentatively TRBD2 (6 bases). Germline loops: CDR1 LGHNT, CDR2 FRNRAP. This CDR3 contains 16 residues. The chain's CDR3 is CANGFNQGGFTGGLFF. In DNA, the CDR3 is TGTGCCAATGGTTTTAATCAGGGCGGGTTCACCGGGGGGCTGTTTTTT. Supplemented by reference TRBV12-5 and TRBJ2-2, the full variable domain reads DARVTQTPRHKVTEMGQEVTMRCQPILGHNTVFWYRQTMMQGLELLAYFRNRAPLDDSGMPKDRFSAEMPDATLATLKIQPSEPRDSAVYFCANGFNQGGFTGGLFFGEGSRLTVL.

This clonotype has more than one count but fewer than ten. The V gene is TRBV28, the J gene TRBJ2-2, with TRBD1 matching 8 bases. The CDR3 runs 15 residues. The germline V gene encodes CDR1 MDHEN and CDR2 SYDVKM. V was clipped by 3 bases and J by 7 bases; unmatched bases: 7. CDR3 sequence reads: CASSLFTGGIGELFF. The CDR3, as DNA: TGTGCCAGCAGTTTGTTCACAGGGGGAATCGGGGAGCTGTTTTTT. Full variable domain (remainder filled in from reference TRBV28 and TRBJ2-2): DVKVTQSSRYLVKRTGEKVFLECVQDMDHENMFWYRQDPGLGLRLIYFSYDVKMKEKGDIPEGYSVSREKKERFSLILESASTNQTSMYLCASSLFTGGIGELFFGEGSRLTVL.

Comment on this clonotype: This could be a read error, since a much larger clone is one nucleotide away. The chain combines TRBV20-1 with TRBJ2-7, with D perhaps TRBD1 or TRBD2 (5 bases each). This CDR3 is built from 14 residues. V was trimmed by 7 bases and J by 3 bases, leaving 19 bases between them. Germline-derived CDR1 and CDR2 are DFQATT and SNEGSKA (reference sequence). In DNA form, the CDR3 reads TGCAGTGGTAAGGATCGGGACGGATTCTACGAGCAGTACTTC. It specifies CSGKDRDGFYEQYF.

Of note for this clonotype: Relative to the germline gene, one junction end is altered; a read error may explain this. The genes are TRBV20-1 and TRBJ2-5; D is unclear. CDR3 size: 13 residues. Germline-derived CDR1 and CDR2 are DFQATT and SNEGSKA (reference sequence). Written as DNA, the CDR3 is TGCAGTGCCAGAGTCCCGGGCTCGGAGACCCGGTACTTC. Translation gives CSARVPGSETRYF.